Shown below are 24 T cell receptor beta chains from a single sample sequenced in a study of regulatory T cells in long-lasting Graves disease. Time point indicated: persistent/refractory GD, antithyroid drugs over 5 years with positive TRAb. Following extraction of RNA from PBMCs, that RNA was used to make the TCR library. Building the TCR beta libraries relied on iRepertoire HTBI primers, and CDR3 regions underwent Arm-PCR. TCRdb independently ran MiXCR on the multiplex PCR reads; one entry per CDR3 protein. This table has 350,000 to 500,000 distinct CDR3 sequences, 21% appearing once. Sequenced material: peripheral blood mononuclear cells (PBMCs), taken when the disease was refractory, from a patient treated with antithyroid drugs. The receptor source for this set is a female donor with Graves disease.

The sample holds many counts of this clonotype. The chain recombines TRBV28 with TRBJ2-7, with 11 bases matching TRBD2. V shed 9 bases and J 2 bases; nucleotides not matched to a gene: 6. Looked up from germline, CDR1 is MDHEN and CDR2 is SYDVKM. The CDR3 runs to 14 residues. The CDR3 sequence is CASQLAGEPYEQYF. The CDR3 DNA follows: TGTGCCAGTCAACTAGCGGGAGAGCCCTACGAGCAGTACTTC.

A note on this clonotype: A read error is possible here, since a much larger clone lies one base away. This rearrangement joins TRBV28 to TRBJ2-7; 8 bases line up with TRBD1. The CDR3 has 14 residues. J gave up 2 bases and V 3 bases, and 3 bases lay outside the gene matches. CDR1 is MDHEN, CDR2 SYDVKM, per germline. CDR3 sequence reads: CASSFAGGPYEQYF. As DNA, the CDR3 is TGTGCCAGCAGTTTCGCAGGGGGCCCCTACGAGCAGTACTTC.

V usage is TRBV27 and J usage is TRBJ2-3; D is uncertain. Germline loops: CDR1 MNHEY, CDR2 SMNVEV (reference sequence). CDR3 length: 15 amino acids. Trimming took 5 bases from V and 3 from J, leaving 15 bases between them. The CDR3 DNA is TGTGCCAGCAGTCATAGTCTGGGCGAAACAGATACGCAGTATTTT. Amino acid sequence: CASSHSLGETDTQYF.

V is TRBV28 and J is TRBJ2-1; weak D call: TRBD2 (6 bases). The V end lost 8 bases, the J end lost 3 bases, and 17 bases lay between the germline ends. CDR1 is MDHEN and CDR2 is SYDVKM in the germline V gene. CDR3 size: 15 residues. The CDR3 loop is CASLYRERFYNEQFF. The CDR3 nucleotides are TGTGCCAGCCTCTACCGGGAGAGGTTCTACAATGAGCAGTTCTTC.

The table lists this clonotype with many counts. This rearrangement joins TRBV27 to TRBJ1-2, with D hard to call. Germline values: CDR1 MNHEY, CDR2 SMNVEV (reference sequence). CDR3 length: 15 residues. Trimming stripped 4 bases from V and 4 bases from J, with 16 bases between. The CDR3 loop is CASSSRTGGIYGYTF. The CDR3 DNA follows: TGTGCCAGCAGTTCTCGGACGGGCGGCATCTATGGCTACACCTTC.

There are many counts of this clonotype. The V and J genes are TRBV28 and TRBJ2-7; no reliable D call. The germline V gene encodes CDR1 MDHEN and CDR2 SYDVKM. V lost 6 bases and J lost 3, with 15 bases in between. The CDR3 contains 14 residues. CDR3 bases: TGTGCCAGCAGAAACTCGAGACTCAACTACGAGCAGTACTTC. This sequence encodes CASRNSRLNYEQYF. The complete variable domain, with remaining parts taken from reference TRBV28 and TRBJ2-7, reads DVKVTQSSRYLVKRTGEKVFLECVQDMDHENMFWYRQDPGLGLRLIYFSYDVKMKEKGDIPEGYSVSREKKERFSLILESASTNQTSMYLCASRNSRLNYEQYFGPGTRLTVT.

This clonotype has at least ten counts. V and J are TRBV28 and TRBJ1-5; D possibly corresponds to TRBD1 (5 bases). Germline lookup yields CDR1 MDHEN and CDR2 SYDVKM. The CDR3 covers 15 residues. Deletions cut 5 bases from V and 0 bases from J, with 11 bases between. CDR3: CASSKTAYSNQPQHF. The CDR3 DNA follows: TGTGCCAGCAGTAAGACAGCTTATAGCAATCAGCCCCAGCATTTT.

This clonotype has only a few counts. The chain joins TRBV10-2 to TRBJ1-1, with TRBD1 identical over 8 bases. Germline CDR1 reads WSHSY; CDR2 reads SAAADI. The CDR3 totals 12 residues. V lost 7 bases to trimming and J lost 6 bases; unmatched junction nucleotides: 4. CDR3 sequence (DNA): TGCGCCAGCATTAAGGACAGGGCTGAAGCTTTCTTT. Translated: CASIKDRAEAFF.

V is TRBV28 and J is TRBJ2-7, with 8 nucleotides matching TRBD2. Germline V lookup: CDR1 MDHEN, CDR2 SYDVKM. J lost 6 bases, V lost 6 bases, and 7 bases had no gene match. The CDR3 extends over 13 amino acids. The CDR3: CASRPSGRCEQYF. CDR3 nucleotide sequence: TGTGCCAGCAGGCCTAGCGGGCGGTGCGAGCAGTACTTC.

The chain recombines TRBV20-1 with TRBJ2-7; D possibly uses TRBD1 or TRBD2 (5 bases each). The V and J ends lost 3 bases and 4 bases respectively, with 13 bases between them. The CDR3 runs 13 residues. The germline V gene has CDR1 DFQATT and CDR2 SNEGSKA (reference sequence). CDR3 coding DNA: TGCAGTGCTAGGTTCAGGGACCTATACGAGCAGTACTTC. Its translation is CSARFRDLYEQYF.

This clonotype appeared many times. J is TRBJ1-1 and V is TRBV2, with TRBD1 matching over 8 bases. V gave up 4 bases and J gave up 4 bases; unmatched junction bases: 5. Germline V gene data show CDR1 as SNHLY and CDR2 as FYNNEI. This CDR3 is 14 amino acids long. The CDR3 protein is CASSVQGGGTEAFF. CDR3 in DNA: TGTGCCAGCAGTGTACAGGGGGGTGGCACTGAAGCTTTCTTT.

This clonotype appeared a few times. This chain connects TRBV10-3 to TRBJ2-1, with 10 bases aligning to TRBD1. This CDR3 has 18 amino acids. CDR1 and CDR2 (germline): ENHRY, SYGVKD. J gave up 6 bases and V 2 bases, and 13 bases lay outside the gene matches. This CDR3 is CAISEPGWGTGESNEQFF. The CDR3 DNA reads as TGTGCCATCAGTGAGCCAGGGTGGGGGACAGGGGAAAGCAATGAGCAGTTCTTC.

V and J are TRBV7-9 and TRBJ1-5; no clear D gene. V lost 4 bases and J 0 bases, leaving 10 bases between the germline ends. CDR3 length equals 15 residues. CDR1 is SEHNR, CDR2 FQNEAQ, per germline (reference sequence). In DNA form, the CDR3 reads TGTGCCAGCAGCTCCGCCGGGGATAGCAATCAGCCCCAGCATTTT. It codes for CASSSAGDSNQPQHF.

This clonotype has a handful of counts. The CDR3 DNA follows: TGCAGTGCTAGTCCCCGGGACGGAAAGGGGTACACTGAAGCTTTCTTT. Residues: CSASPRDGKGYTEAFF. The genes are TRBV20-1 and TRBJ1-1; TRBD1 might be the D (5 bases). Trimming shortened V by 3 bases and J by 3 bases, and 20 bases separated the two germline ends. Germline V CDR1 and CDR2: DFQATT, SNEGSKA (reference sequence). The CDR3 spans 16 residues.

This clonotype was seen ten or more times. The gene calls are TRBV20-1 and TRBJ1-4; no firm D call. The CDR3 runs 11 residues. The germline V and J ends were trimmed by 3 bases and 8 bases, with 7 bases remaining between them. The V gene's germline CDR1 is DFQATT and CDR2 SNEGSKA (reference sequence). This chain's CDR3 is CSASVPEKLFF. As DNA, the CDR3 is TGCAGTGCTAGTGTACCGGAAAAACTGTTTTTT.

Details on this clonotype: A much more abundant neighbour one base away suggests this may be a read error. Here the CDR3 omits its conserved ending phenylalanine or tryptophan, so a read error is the likely source. This sequence joins TRBV10-3 and TRBJ2-2; a possible D gene is TRBD1 (5 bases). V was clipped by 2 bases and J by 3 bases, with 13 bases between them. CDR1 ENHRY and CDR2 SYGVKD come from the germline V gene. This CDR3 spans 16 amino acids. The CDR3 coding sequence is TGTGCCATCAGTGAGGGACACCCGTCGGACACCGGGGAGCTGTTTCTT. Translating it yields CAISEGHPSDTGELFL.

Regarding this clonotype: A far larger clone is one base from this, pointing to a likely read error. V gene TRBV3-1 combines with J gene TRBJ1-2; 9 bases agree with TRBD1. The CDR3 has 15 amino acids. Trimming at V came to 4 bases and at J to 8 bases, leaving 11 bases not matched to a gene. Germline V lookup: CDR1 LGHDT, CDR2 YNNKEL (reference sequence). The CDR3 spells CASSRDRELYVGYTF. For the CDR3, the DNA is TGTGCCAGCAGCCGGGACAGGGAGCTTTATGTGGGCTACACCTTC.

This clonotype showed up many times. This sequence joins TRBV6-1 and TRBJ2-7; 14 bases match TRBD2. With V trimmed by 10 bases and J by 4 bases, 9 bases remained unmatched. The length of the CDR3 is 15 residues. Germline values: CDR1 MNHNS, CDR2 SASEGT. CDR3 residues: CATTTGTSGSYEQYF. The CDR3 coding sequence is TGTGCCACGACGACAGGGACTAGCGGGAGTTACGAGCAGTACTTC.

This clonotype was counted ten times or more. The gene calls are TRBV6-1 and TRBJ2-7; the D is unclear. V shed 2 bases and J shed 3 bases, with 11 bases lying between them. The CDR3 extends over 14 amino acids. Germline CDR1 MNHNS, CDR2 SASEGT. The CDR3 here is CASSEPRKNYEQYF. Written as DNA, the CDR3 is TGTGCCAGCAGTGAACCAAGGAAGAACTACGAGCAGTACTTC.

This clonotype turned up a few times. The genes are TRBV20-1 and TRBJ1-4, with D hard to call. The CDR3 is 13 residues long. Trimming removed 5 bases at V and 2 bases at J, with 9 bases between. Per germline, CDR1 DFQATT and CDR2 SNEGSKA (reference sequence). CDR3 bases: TGCAGTGCTGTCCTTACGACTAATGAAAAACTGTTTTTT. Translated: CSAVLTTNEKLFF.

This clonotype was detected many times. This sequence joins TRBV11-1 and TRBJ1-2; 8 nucleotides align to TRBD1. V was pared by 5 bases and J by 3 bases, with 8 bases of the junction left unmatched. Germline V lookup: CDR1 SGHAT, CDR2 FQDESV (reference sequence). The CDR3 loop spans 15 amino acids. The CDR3 sequence is CASSPRTGKYYGYTF. In nucleotides, the CDR3 is TGTGCCAGCAGCCCAAGGACAGGGAAGTACTATGGCTACACCTTC.

This clonotype appeared many times. Here the CDR3 DNA reads TGTGCCAGCAGTGGTGACGGTCTAGAGACCCAGTACTTC. Translated: CASSGDGLETQYF. The chain carries TRBV2 and TRBJ2-5; D ambiguous. The CDR3 length is 13 residues. Between the trimmed V and J ends, which lost 4 bases and 4 bases, there was a span of 10 bases. CDR1 is SNHLY, CDR2 FYNNEI, per germline.

This clonotype occurred a few times. The V and J genes are TRBV6-1 and TRBJ2-4; D might be TRBD2 (5 bases). The germline V gene has CDR1 MNHNS and CDR2 SASEGT. The ends were cut back, 5 bases at V and 0 bases at J, with 11 bases in the middle. The CDR3 extends over 15 amino acids. CDR3 amino acids: CASSTRWVAKNIQYF. CDR3 coding DNA: TGTGCCAGCAGTACTAGATGGGTAGCCAAAAACATTCAGTACTTC.

This clonotype was observed many times. The chain employs TRBV7-3 and TRBJ2-5; no clear D. Germline CDR1 and CDR2: SGHTA and FQGTGA. This CDR3 contains 15 residues. V gave up 3 bases and J gave up 5 bases, with 16 bases separating them. CDR3 DNA sequence: TGTGCCAGCAGCTTCCTCGGCCAACCGGAGGAGACCCAGTACTTC. As protein: CASSFLGQPEETQYF.